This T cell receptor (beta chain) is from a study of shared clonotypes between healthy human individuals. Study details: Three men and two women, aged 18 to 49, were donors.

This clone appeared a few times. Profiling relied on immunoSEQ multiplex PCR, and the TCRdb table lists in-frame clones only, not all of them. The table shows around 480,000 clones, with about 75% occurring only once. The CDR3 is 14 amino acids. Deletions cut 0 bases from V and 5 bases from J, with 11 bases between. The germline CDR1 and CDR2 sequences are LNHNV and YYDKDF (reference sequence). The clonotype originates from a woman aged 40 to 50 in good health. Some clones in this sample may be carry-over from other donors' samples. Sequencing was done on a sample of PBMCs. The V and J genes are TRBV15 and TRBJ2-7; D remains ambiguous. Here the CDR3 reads CATSRDRLEHEQYF. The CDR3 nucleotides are TGTGCCACCAGCAGAGATCGGCTAGAGCACGAGCAGTACTTC. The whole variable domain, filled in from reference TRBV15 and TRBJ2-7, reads DAMVIQNPRYQVTQFGKPVTLSCSQTLNHNVMYWYQQKSSQAPKLLFHYYDKDFNNEADTPDNFQSRRPNTSFCFLDIRSPGLGDTAMYLCATSRDRLEHEQYFGPGTRLTVT.